Listed below are T cell receptor beta chains from one sample, sequenced in a study of PD-1 blockade in classical Hodgkin lymphoma. Some clones are missing from TCRdb's copy, which holds only in-frame ones; the method was immunoSEQ multiplex PCR. The sample shows roughly 90,000 clones, 65% to 85% of them seen only once. The sample was peripheral blood mononuclear cells (PBMCs), taken before the fourth cycle of nivolumab. These receptors were obtained from a human donor with classical Hodgkin lymphoma. Each CDR3 is given with its conserved first and last residue.

v_gene | CDR3aa
TRBV2 | CASSETGLSPYEQYF
TRBV7-9 | CASSPRTASTDTQYF
TRBV5-6 | CASSFRQGRGRNTIYF
TRBV9 | CASSVEGGAGYTF
TRBV5-6 | CASSWVGRTGANVLTF
TRBV5-8 | CASSLGLVEGNTQYF
TRBV29-1 | CSVYRDPDNEQFF
TRBV25-1 | CASSAVGGTGGNIQYF
TRBV27 | CASSLSPQFNYGYTF
TRBV27 | CASSDGGLYGYTF
TRBV5-1 | CASSGGLAGGYNEQFF
TRBV5-1 | CASSLAPNNEQFF
TRBV5-1 | CASSSMDGSYEQYF
TRBV5-4 | CASSGPGATQYF
TRBV10-1 | CASNRGMGAGAHEQFF
TRBV10-2 | CACQPGDFEKLFF
TRBV10-3 | CAISDGGRATPYTGELFF
TRBV15 | CATSTNPADRANTGELFF
TRBV7-9 | CASSLGRSSGKYF
TRBV7-9 | CASSLSGTSFGTGELFF
TRBV2 | CASRPWGDEQFF
TRBV2 | CASGTSYEQYF
TRBV19 | CASSIGVRDEQYF
TRBV19 | CATLDTGKQGRGYTF
TRBV7-9 | CASSSQRYEQYF
TRBV10-3 | CAISRDIGEAFF
TRBV7-2 | CASSPRTSGATGELFF
TRBV15 | CATSRGGGRGPYEQYF
TRBV4-1 | CASSQEWRLHKQYF
TRBV10-3 | CAISADSNQPQHF
TRBV7-6 | CASSFAPQETQYF
TRBV5-6 | CASSSVGTKTYEQYF
TRBV19 | CASSTGQISNQPQHF
TRBV5-8 | CASSKLAGVNEQFF
TRBV5-1 | CASNRDDTEAFF
TRBV1 | CTSRSRANVLTF
TRBV5-1 | CASSLAPDQPQHF
TRBV5-4 | CASRADQGQGYTF
TRBV5-6 | CASSLTPGGAGANEKLFF
TRBV5-4 | CASSRTSPHAGDEQFF
TRBV27 | CASSSLRTPNAYGYTF
TRBV5-1 | CASSSTGTGVYEQYF
TRBV28 | CATKTSGLAGRGEQFF
TRBV6-5 | CASRRDRAVYEQYF
TRBV14 | CASSYHPGQGPYEQYF
TRBV9 | CASSVGVGDGYTF
TRBV11-1 | CASSLARTSDEQFF
TRBV14 | CASSAGTNTGELFF
TRBV10-3 | CAISRQLLNTEAFF
TRBV18 | CASSLVAGVGYNEQFF
TRBV4-2 | CASSPTGQPYGYTF